The source of this T cell receptor (beta chain) is a study of shared clonotypes between healthy human individuals. About the research overall: Three plates were used per donor for CD4 naive, three for CD4 memory, two for CD8 naive and one for CD8 memory.

CD4+ cells yielded CD45RA+ naive and CD45RA-negative memory subsets. V shed 3 bases, J shed 3 bases, and the junction held 3 bases outside the gene matches. CDR1 LNHDA and CDR2 SQIVND come from the germline V gene (reference sequence). The CDR3 runs to 15 residues. Using immunoSEQ multiplex PCR, the repertoire was profiled, and TCRdb retains in-frame clones only, with some absent. The sample shows 2 million to 2.5 million clones, more than 85% of them seen only once. This sequence was found in a man aged 18 to 30 in good health. Some clones in this sample may be carry-over from other donors' samples. The chain links TRBV19 to TRBJ2-3; TRBD1 matches 10 bases. Sample: naive CD4+ T cells from PBMCs. The sample's subset: CD45RA+ positively selected. The CDR3 sequence is CASSIGTGETDTQYF. CDR3 bases: TGTGCCAGTAGTATTGGGACAGGGGAAACAGATACGCAGTATTTT.